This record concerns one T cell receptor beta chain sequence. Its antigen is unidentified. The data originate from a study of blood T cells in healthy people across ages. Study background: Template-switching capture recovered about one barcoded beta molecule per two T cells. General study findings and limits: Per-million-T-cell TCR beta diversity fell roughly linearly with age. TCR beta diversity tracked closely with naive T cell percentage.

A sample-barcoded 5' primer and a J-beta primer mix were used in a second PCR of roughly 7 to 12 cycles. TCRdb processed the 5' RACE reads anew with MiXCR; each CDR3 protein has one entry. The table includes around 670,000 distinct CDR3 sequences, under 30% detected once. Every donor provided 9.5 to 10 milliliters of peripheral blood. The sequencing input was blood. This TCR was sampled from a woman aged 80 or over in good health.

The CDR3 region has the DNA TGTGCCAGCAGTTACGTCGTCTTCGGCCGAACGGCCTATGGCTACACCTTC. Residues: CASSYVVFGRTAYGYTF. V and J are TRBV6-5 and TRBJ1-2, with unresolved D. Trimming removed 2 bases at V and 4 bases at J, with 20 bases between. Germline CDR1 is MNHEY and CDR2 is SVGAGI. The CDR3 sequence is 17 residues long.